The T cell receptor beta chain described here comes from a study of blood T cell repertoires in COVID-19. Sequencing was performed with immunoSEQ multiplex PCR; in TCRdb, only in-frame clones are kept and a portion is missing. The top ten clones hold under 5% of a sample with about 160,000 clones, approximately 87% of them seen once. Germline CDR1 reads SNHLY; CDR2 reads FYNNEI. The CDR3 totals 14 residues. J gave up 3 bases and V 6 bases, and 8 bases lay outside the gene matches. The chain recombines TRBV2 with TRBJ2-7, with TRBD1 identical over 7 bases. The source is a woman between 65 and 79 years old with acute or convalescent COVID-19. Sequencing was carried out using peripheral blood. The CDR3 sequence: CASSRNPGGYEQYF. The CDR3 DNA sequence: TGTGCCAGCAGCAGAAACCCAGGGGGCTACGAGCAGTACTTC. The full variable domain, with the rest looked up from reference TRBV2 and TRBJ2-7, is EPEVTQTPSHQVTQMGQEVILRCVPISNHLYFYWYRQILGQKVEFLVSFYNNEISEKSEIFDDQFSVERPDGSNFTLKIRSTKLEDSAMYFCASSRNPGGYEQYFGPGTRLTVT.